The sequence of this T cell receptor beta chain was determined in a study of human T cells and chemical hapten exposure. In regard to this clonotype: Antigen unknown.

Study-level findings and limits: It should be noted that donors had alopecia, so their immune response may differ from healthy people's. It was expanded TCRs that formed significantly more large CDR3 similarity clusters than controls did. High-frequency TCRs, those above 1 in 1000, stayed the same after DPC sensitization.

TCRdb passed the RACE reads through MiXCR, listing each CDR3 protein once. Among around 85,000 distinct CDR3 sequences listed, 13% were seen once. V lost 3 bases and J lost 6, with 12 bases in between. From germline, CDR1 is GTSNPN and CDR2 SVGIG (reference sequence). The CDR3 sequence is 13 residues long. Time point specified: patch test 3, about 24 weeks after DPC sensitization. Stated treatment: therapeutic diphenylcyclopropenone sensitization with weekly scalp DPC. The clonotype originates from a woman in her forties or fifties with alopecia areata. Some clones in this sample may be carry-over from other donors' samples. The sample consisted of whole blood, taken in connection with sensitization to the hapten diphenylcyclopropenone (DPC). J is TRBJ1-5 and V is TRBV30; no reliable D call. The CDR3 here is CAWRASPGQPQHF. In DNA form, the CDR3 reads TGTGCCTGGAGGGCCTCACCTGGTCAGCCCCAGCATTTT.